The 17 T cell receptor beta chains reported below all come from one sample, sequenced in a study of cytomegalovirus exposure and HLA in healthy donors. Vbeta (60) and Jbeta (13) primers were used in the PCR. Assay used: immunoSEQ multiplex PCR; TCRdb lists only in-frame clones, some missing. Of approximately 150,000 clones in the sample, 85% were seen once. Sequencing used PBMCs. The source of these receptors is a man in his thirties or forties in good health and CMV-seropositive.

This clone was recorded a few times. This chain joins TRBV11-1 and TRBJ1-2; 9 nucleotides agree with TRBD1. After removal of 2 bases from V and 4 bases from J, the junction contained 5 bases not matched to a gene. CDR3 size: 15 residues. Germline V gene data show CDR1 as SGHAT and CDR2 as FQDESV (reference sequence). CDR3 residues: CASSLPGQGIYGYTF. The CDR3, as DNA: TGTGCCAGCAGCTTACCGGGACAGGGCATCTATGGCTACACCTTC. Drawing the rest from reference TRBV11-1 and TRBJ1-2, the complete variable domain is EAEVAQSPRYKITEKSQAVAFWCDPISGHATLYWYRQILGQGPELLVQFQDESVVDDSQLPKDRFSAERLKGVDSTLKIQPAELGDSAMYLCASSLPGQGIYGYTFGSGTRLTVV.

The CDR3 bases are TGTGCCAGCAGGAAGGGACAGGGGGGTGGGACTGAAGCTTTCTTT. This codes for CASRKGQGGGTEAFF. V usage is TRBV2 and J usage is TRBJ1-1; 11 nucleotides agree with TRBD1. J gave up 5 bases and V 6 bases, and 8 bases lay outside the gene matches. CDR1 is SNHLY, CDR2 FYNNEI, per germline. The CDR3 is 15 amino acids. The full variable domain, in which reference TRBV2 and TRBJ1-1 provide the parts outside the CDR3, is EPEVTQTPSHQVTQMGQEVILRCVPISNHLYFYWYRQILGQKVEFLVSFYNNEISEKSEIFDDQFSVERPDGSNFTLKIRSTKLEDSAMYFCASRKGQGGGTEAFFGQGTRLTVV.

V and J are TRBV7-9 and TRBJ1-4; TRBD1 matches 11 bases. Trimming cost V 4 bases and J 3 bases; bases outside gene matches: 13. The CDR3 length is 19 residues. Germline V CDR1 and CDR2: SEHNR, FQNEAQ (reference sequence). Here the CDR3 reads CASSSGTGGLSTSNEKLFF. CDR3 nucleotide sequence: TGTGCCAGCAGCTCCGGGACAGGGGGTTTATCCACCTCTAATGAAAAACTGTTTTTT.

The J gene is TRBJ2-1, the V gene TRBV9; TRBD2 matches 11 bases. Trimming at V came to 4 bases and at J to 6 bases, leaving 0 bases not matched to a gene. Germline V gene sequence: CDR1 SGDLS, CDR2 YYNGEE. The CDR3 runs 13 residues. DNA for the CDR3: TGTGCCAGCAGCACTAGCGGGAGCAATGAGCAGTTCTTC. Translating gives CASSTSGSNEQFF. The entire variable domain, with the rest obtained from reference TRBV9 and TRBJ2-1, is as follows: DSGVTQTPKHLITATGQRVTLRCSPRSGDLSVYWYQQSLDQGLQFLIQYYNGEERAKGNILERFSAQQFPDLHSELNLSSLELGDSALYFCASSTSGSNEQFFGPGTRLTVL.

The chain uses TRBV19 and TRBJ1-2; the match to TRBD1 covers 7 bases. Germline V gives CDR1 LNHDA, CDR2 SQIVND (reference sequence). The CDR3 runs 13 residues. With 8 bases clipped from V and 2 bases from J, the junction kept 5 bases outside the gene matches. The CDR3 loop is CASLPTGNYGYTF. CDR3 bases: TGTGCCAGTTTACCGACAGGGAACTATGGCTACACCTTC.

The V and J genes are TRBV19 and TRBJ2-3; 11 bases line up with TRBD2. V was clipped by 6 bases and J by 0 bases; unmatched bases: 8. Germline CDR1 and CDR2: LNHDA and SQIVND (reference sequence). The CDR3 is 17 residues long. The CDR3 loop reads CASSLRGTSGSTDTQYF. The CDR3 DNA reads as TGTGCCAGTAGCCTCAGAGGGACTAGCGGTAGCACAGATACGCAGTATTTT.

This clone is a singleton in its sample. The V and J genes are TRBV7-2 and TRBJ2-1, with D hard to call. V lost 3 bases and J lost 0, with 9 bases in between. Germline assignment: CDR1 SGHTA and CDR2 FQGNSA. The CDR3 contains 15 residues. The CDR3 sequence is CASSFGGTSYNEQFF. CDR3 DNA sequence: TGTGCCAGCAGCTTTGGCGGTACCTCCTACAATGAGCAGTTCTTC.

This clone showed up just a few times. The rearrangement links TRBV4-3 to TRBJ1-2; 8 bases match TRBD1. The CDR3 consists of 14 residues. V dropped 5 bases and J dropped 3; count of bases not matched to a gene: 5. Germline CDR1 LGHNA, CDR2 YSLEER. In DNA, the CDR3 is TGCGCCAGCAGCGCAGGGACAGGAGACTATGGCTACACCTTC. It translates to CASSAGTGDYGYTF.

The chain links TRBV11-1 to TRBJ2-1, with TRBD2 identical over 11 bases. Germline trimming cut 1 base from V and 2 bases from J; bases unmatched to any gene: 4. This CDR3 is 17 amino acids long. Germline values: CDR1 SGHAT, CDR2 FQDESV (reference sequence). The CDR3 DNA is TGTGCCAGCAGCTTAGAAGGTAGCGGGAGGGCCTACAATGAGCAGTTCTTC. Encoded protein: CASSLEGSGRAYNEQFF.

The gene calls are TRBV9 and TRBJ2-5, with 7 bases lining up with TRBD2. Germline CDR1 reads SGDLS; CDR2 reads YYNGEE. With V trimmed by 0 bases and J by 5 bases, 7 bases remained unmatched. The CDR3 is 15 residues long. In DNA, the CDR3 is TGTGCCAGCAGCGTAGGTAGTAGCGGGTATGAGACCCAGTACTTC. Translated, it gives CASSVGSSGYETQYF.

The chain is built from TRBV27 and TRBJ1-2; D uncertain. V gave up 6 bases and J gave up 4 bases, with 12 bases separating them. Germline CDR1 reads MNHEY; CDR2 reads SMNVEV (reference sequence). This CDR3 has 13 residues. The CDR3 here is CASRHTGGYGYTF. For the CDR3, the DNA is TGTGCCAGCAGGCACACTGGCGGCTATGGCTACACCTTC.

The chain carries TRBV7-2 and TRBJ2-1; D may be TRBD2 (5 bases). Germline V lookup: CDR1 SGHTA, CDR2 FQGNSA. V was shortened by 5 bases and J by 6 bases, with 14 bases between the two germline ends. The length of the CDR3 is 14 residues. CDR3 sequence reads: CASSEGSFINEQFF. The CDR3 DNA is TGTGCCAGCAGCGAGGGTTCCTTTATCAATGAGCAGTTCTTC.

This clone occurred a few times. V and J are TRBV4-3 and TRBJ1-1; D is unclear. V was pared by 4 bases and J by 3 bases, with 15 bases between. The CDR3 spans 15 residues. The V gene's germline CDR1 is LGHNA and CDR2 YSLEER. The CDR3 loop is CASSLHWPSDTEAFF. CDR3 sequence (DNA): TGCGCCAGCAGCCTCCACTGGCCGAGCGACACTGAAGCTTTCTTT.

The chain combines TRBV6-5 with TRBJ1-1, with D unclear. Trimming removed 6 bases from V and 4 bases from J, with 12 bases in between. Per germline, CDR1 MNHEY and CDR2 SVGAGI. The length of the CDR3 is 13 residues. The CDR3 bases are TGTGCCAGCAGCGCCGACGGAGGCACTGAAGCTTTCTTT. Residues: CASSADGGTEAFF.

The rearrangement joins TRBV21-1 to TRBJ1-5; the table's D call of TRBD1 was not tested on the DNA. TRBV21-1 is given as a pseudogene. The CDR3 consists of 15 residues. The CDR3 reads CASSNRDRYDQPQHF. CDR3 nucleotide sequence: TGTGCCAGCAGCAACCGGGACAGGTACGATCAGCCCCAGCATTTT.

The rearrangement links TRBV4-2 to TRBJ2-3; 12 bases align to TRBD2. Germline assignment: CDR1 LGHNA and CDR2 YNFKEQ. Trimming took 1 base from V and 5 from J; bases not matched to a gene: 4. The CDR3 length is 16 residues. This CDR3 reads CASSQVLAGGGDTQYF. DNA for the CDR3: TGTGCCAGCAGCCAAGTACTAGCGGGAGGTGGAGATACGCAGTATTTT.

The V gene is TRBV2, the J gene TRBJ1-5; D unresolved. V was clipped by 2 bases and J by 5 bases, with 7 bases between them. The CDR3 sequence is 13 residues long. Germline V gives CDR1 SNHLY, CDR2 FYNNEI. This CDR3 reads CASSESTDQPQHF. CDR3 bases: TGTGCCAGCAGTGAAAGTACGGATCAGCCCCAGCATTTT.